This record concerns one T cell receptor (beta chain) sequence. There are 14 residues in the CDR3. Unmatched junction bases numbered 5, after V lost 5 bases and J lost 6 bases. The germline V gene has CDR1 LNHNV and CDR2 YYDKDF (reference sequence). This record belongs to a study of CD8+CD57+ T cells in acquired aplastic anemia. TCR beta VDJ and CDR3 profiling used genomic DNA as template. MiXCR was run by TCRdb on the reads, yielding one entry per CDR3 protein. In the table there are 62,000 or so distinct CDR3 sequences, approximately 50% of which are singletons. The chain links TRBV15 to TRBJ2-1; 9 bases match TRBD2. The source is a human donor in good health, serving as a control. The sequencing sample was made of sorted CD4+, CD8+, or CD8+CD57+ T cells (not recorded which) from PBMCs. The DNA of the CDR3 is TGTGCCACCAGCCACGGGGGACTAGCCAATGAGCAGTTCTTC. Its translation is CATSHGGLANEQFF. The variable domain in full, completed from reference TRBV15 and TRBJ2-1, reads DAMVIQNPRYQVTQFGKPVTLSCSQTLNHNVMYWYQQKSSQAPKLLFHYYDKDFNNEADTPDNFQSRRPNTSFCFLDIRSPGLGDTAMYLCATSHGGLANEQFFGPGTRLTVL.